This TCR beta chain was recovered during a study of cytomegalovirus exposure and HLA in healthy donors. The study ran its PCR with 60 Vbeta and 13 Jbeta primers. Sequenced by immunoSEQ multiplex PCR; TCRdb stores in-frame clones only, minus some. This table has about 190,000 clones, 65% to 80% appearing once. Findings and limits, study-wide: Information on immune exposure was restricted to one variable (CMV serostatus). Presence/absence comparisons presumed near-even sequencing depth among donors.

Germline lookup yields CDR1 SEHNR and CDR2 FQNEAQ (reference sequence). This CDR3 is built from 16 residues. About this clone itself: What it recognizes is unknown. Germline and junction disagree at one end, which may indicate a read error.

J is TRBJ1-3 and V is TRBV7-9; 8 bases map to TRBD1. This sequence originates from a man aged 30 to 45 in good health and CMV-seropositive. Sequencing was done on a sample of PBMCs. The chain's CDR3 is CSSTPGQGLEGNTIYF. CDR3 in DNA: TGTTCCAGCACCCCCGGACAGGGATTGGAGGGAAACACCATATATTTT.